Listed here is a single T cell receptor (beta chain). This clonotype was seen a few times. Its binding antigen is unknown. One base away there is no much larger clone; base qualities are not given. Read against the paper, the sample's treatment or condition label means: allogeneic hematopoietic cell transplantation with graft depleted of TCRalphabeta T cells and CD19 B cells. Transplant recipients were children who received TCRalphabeta/CD19-depleted allogeneic hematopoietic cell grafts. Cut back by 5 bases and 6 bases, the V and J ends lie 18 bases apart. CDR1 and CDR2 are drawn from the germline V gene (reference sequence): DFQATT, SNEGSKA. The CDR3 runs 14 amino acids, cysteine and phenylalanine included. The retained sequence is limited to the CDR3, 42 bases, with the frame set at the first base. This record comes from a study of T-cell reconstitution after alpha-beta-depleted transplantation in children (dated by TCRdb to between 2015 and 2016). For the wider study: Using TCR repertoire profiling, the study quantitatively followed how T-cell immune reconstitution unfolded in children after TCRalphabeta/CD19-depleted allogeneic hematopoietic cell transplantation.

Findings and caveats that apply to the study as a whole: The high TCRbeta diversity at day 60 in some patients was ascribed to recipient T cells and intrathymic progenitors that had survived conditioning. About two months after transplant, the apparently early recovery of alphabetaT-cell counts reportedly depended on just several hundred clones that had expanded rapidly and came from non-depleted graft cells. Hyperexpanded clone frequencies declined over subsequent months; after one year, T-cell counts and TCRbeta diversity were mostly attributed to newly produced T cells.

Library preparation used PCR. TCRdb lists the instrument as Illumina HiSeq 2500. TCR libraries were prepared with molecular barcoding, using unique molecular identifiers to normalize TCRbeta repertoire quantification. TCRdb cleaned the public reads at Q25 with fastp, built clones with MiXCR and kept in-frame beta chains. Duplicate CDR3 protein sequences are folded into a single record with the most common DNA and genes. The sample table lists 600,000 or so distinct CDR3 sequences, about 23% of them with a count of one. In total, the top ten clones hold roughly 13% of the sample. The material was PBMCs, mostly from graft donor cells, obtained 360 days after TCRalphabeta/CD19-depleted stem cell transplant. The chain is assembled from TRBV20-1 and TRBJ2-3; the D gene is tentatively TRBD1 or TRBD2, each matching 6 bases. The origin of this receptor is a boy in the first two years of life who had a stem cell transplant for acute myeloid leukemia, so the T cells may come from the graft donor. The CDR3 protein is CSARRRGGLDTQYF. The DNA sequence is TGCAGTGCTCGCCGAAGAGGGGGGCTGGATACGCAGTATTTT.